The 30 T cell receptor beta chains below were found in one sample sequenced in a study of molecular identifiers for immune sequencing clone quantification. TCRdb reanalysed the PCR reads using MiXCR and keeps one entry per CDR3 protein. The data contain some 320,000 distinct CDR3 sequences, roughly 23% of them singletons. Source material: naive CD8+ T cells from blood, with Jurkat cell RNA spiked in. The subset denotes: FACS-sorted CD8+CD4-CCR7+CD45RA+ naive T cells. These receptors were collected from a human donor in good health. Some libraries in this study had Jurkat cell RNA spiked in.

To note about this clonotype: A clone one base away is much larger, so this may be a read error. The V gene is TRBV4-3, the J gene TRBJ2-5; D gene unclear. CDR3 length: 15 residues. The germline V gene has CDR1 LGHNA and CDR2 YSLEER. In nucleotides, the CDR3 is TGCGCCAGCAGCCAAGATCTGGGATCGGGCGAGACCCAGAACTTC. Protein: CASSQDLGSGETQNF.

The chain uses TRBV6-1 and TRBJ2-5, with 7 bases fitting TRBD2. CDR3 length: 16 residues. CDR1 and CDR2 from the germline V gene are MNHNS and SASEGT. Trimming took 3 bases from V and 4 from J; bases not matched to a gene: 11. The CDR3, as DNA: TGTGCCAGCAGTGATATGGGAGGGGATGTAGGAGAGACCCAGTACTTC. The encoded protein is CASSDMGGDVGETQYF.

This clonotype has a single count. The junction departs from germline at one end; a sequencing error may be responsible. The chain employs TRBV7-8 and TRBJ1-5; 8 bases agree with TRBD1. CDR3 length equals 15 residues. Germline CDR1 is SGHVS and CDR2 is FQNEAQ. The CDR3 loop is CASSVQGGSNRPQHF. The CDR3 DNA follows: TGTGCCAGCAGCGTACAGGGGGGTAGCAATCGGCCCCAGCATTTT.

In its sample, this clonotype was seen a few times. V is TRBV19 and J is TRBJ2-1, with D hard to call. The ends were cut back, 1 base at V and 7 bases at J, with 8 bases in the middle. Germline assignment: CDR1 LNHDA and CDR2 SQIVND (reference sequence). This CDR3 has 13 residues. The CDR3 loop reads CASSIALGNEQFF. The CDR3 nucleotides read TGTGCCAGTAGTATAGCCCTAGGGAATGAGCAGTTCTTC.

This clonotype showed up just a few times. This rearrangement joins TRBV28 to TRBJ2-1; tentatively, D is TRBD1 (5 bases). The germline CDR1 and CDR2 sequences are MDHEN and SYDVKM. This CDR3 spans 12 amino acids. V was shortened by 7 bases and J by 9 bases, with 13 bases between the two germline ends. CDR3 sequence: CASNPLRGEQFF. In nucleotides, the CDR3 is TGTGCCAGCAACCCTCTTAGGGGTGAGCAGTTCTTC. Variable domain in full (rest from reference TRBV28 and TRBJ2-1): DVKVTQSSRYLVKRTGEKVFLECVQDMDHENMFWYRQDPGLGLRLIYFSYDVKMKEKGDIPEGYSVSREKKERFSLILESASTNQTSMYLCASNPLRGEQFFGPGTRLTVL.

This clonotype was counted ten times or more. The rearrangement links TRBV29-1 to TRBJ2-1; 7 bases align to TRBD1. The CDR3 contains 15 residues. Trimming took 1 base from V and 4 from J; bases not matched to a gene: 7. CDR1 SQVTM and CDR2 ANQGSEA come from the germline V gene. This CDR3 is CSVEGRDREYNEQFF. The CDR3 DNA follows: TGCAGCGTTGAAGGGCGCGACAGGGAGTACAATGAGCAGTTCTTC.

This clonotype was detected ten times or more. CDR3 sequence (DNA): TGCGCCAGCAGCCAAGCCCGAGGGGGGACCCAGTACTTC. Translated, it gives CASSQARGGTQYF. The rearrangement joins TRBV4-3 to TRBJ2-5, with D possibly TRBD1 on 6 matching bases. Trimming removed 1 base at V and 7 bases at J, with 10 bases between. Germline V gene lookup returns CDR1 LGHNA and CDR2 YSLEER. The CDR3 sequence is 13 residues long.

The chain joins TRBV20-1 to TRBJ2-1; D uncertain. Germline loops: CDR1 DFQATT, CDR2 SNEGSKA (reference sequence). The CDR3 runs to 13 residues. V lost 7 bases and J lost 2, with 12 bases in between. As DNA, the CDR3 is TGCAGTGGGTCCGAGGCCACCTACAATGAGCAGTTCTTC. This gives the protein CSGSEATYNEQFF.

The rearrangement uses TRBV29-1 and TRBJ2-1, with D possibly being TRBD2 (5 bases). The ends were cut back, 6 bases at V and 0 bases at J, with 18 bases in the middle. Per germline, CDR1 SQVTM and CDR2 ANQGSEA. The CDR3 has 16 amino acids. The CDR3 loop reads CSVVPQITSSYNEQFF. DNA for the CDR3: TGCAGCGTGGTGCCCCAAATTACTAGCTCCTACAATGAGCAGTTCTTC.

About this clonotype: This may stem from a read error, because a much larger clone lies one nucleotide away. The rearrangement joins TRBV7-9 to TRBJ2-7; 10 nucleotides agree with TRBD1. CDR1 is SEHNR and CDR2 is FQNEAQ in the germline V gene (reference sequence). V dropped 7 bases and J dropped 6; count of bases not matched to a gene: 12. This CDR3 is 15 amino acids long. The CDR3, as DNA: TGTGCCAGCAACCCTCCCTCGACAGGGGGCACCGAGCAGTACTTC. It is translated as CASNPPSTGGTEQYF.

This chain uses TRBV19 with TRBJ1-5; D ambiguous. Trimming took off 2 bases at V and 5 bases at J, with 16 bases between the two ends. This CDR3 has 16 residues. The germline V gene has CDR1 LNHDA and CDR2 SQIVND (reference sequence). This CDR3 is CASSISESQPDQPQHF. In nucleotides, the CDR3 is TGTGCCAGTAGTATAAGCGAGAGTCAGCCAGATCAGCCCCAGCATTTT.

The chain couples TRBV5-6 to TRBJ2-7; possibly TRBD1 for D (6 bases). The CDR3 consists of 14 residues. Trimming took 4 bases from V and 0 from J, leaving 11 bases between them. Germline V gives CDR1 SGHDT, CDR2 YYEEEE. The CDR3 coding sequence is TGTGCCAGCAGCCAGGGACACTACTCCTACGAGCAGTACTTC. Its translation is CASSQGHYSYEQYF.

This clonotype was observed many times. The chain recombines TRBV9 with TRBJ2-1; the D is unclear. The CDR3 has 12 residues. Trimming cost V 3 bases and J 5 bases, with 6 bases left between them. Germline V gives CDR1 SGDLS, CDR2 YYNGEE. CDR3 loop: CASSDDHNEQFF. CDR3 coding DNA: TGTGCCAGCAGCGACGACCACAATGAGCAGTTCTTC. The complete variable domain, with remaining parts taken from reference TRBV9 and TRBJ2-1, reads DSGVTQTPKHLITATGQRVTLRCSPRSGDLSVYWYQQSLDQGLQFLIQYYNGEERAKGNILERFSAQQFPDLHSELNLSSLELGDSALYFCASSDDHNEQFFGPGTRLTVL.

This clonotype was observed at least ten times. This chain links TRBV7-2 with TRBJ2-7; TRBD1 agrees at 8 bases. CDR1 SGHTA and CDR2 FQGNSA come from the germline V gene. The CDR3 loop spans 15 amino acids. Trimming cost V 4 bases and J 7 bases; bases outside gene matches: 12. CDR3 residues: CASSSPRDRPLEQYF. CDR3 in DNA: TGTGCCAGCAGCTCCCCCCGGGACAGGCCCCTGGAGCAGTACTTC.

In the case of this clonotype: Just one base apart from a much larger clone, this may be a read error. The gene calls are TRBV5-1 and TRBJ2-3; D not resolved. This CDR3 has 16 residues. CDR1 is SGHRS, CDR2 YFSETQ, per germline. The CDR3 nucleotides are TGCGCCAGCAGCTGGGCAGGTGGGATTAGCACAGATGCGCAGTATTTT. Amino acids: CASSWAGGISTDAQYF.

V is TRBV2 and J is TRBJ2-2; D may be TRBD2 (5 bases). This CDR3 is 14 amino acids long. From germline, CDR1 is SNHLY and CDR2 FYNNEI. V gave up 3 bases and J gave up 4 bases, with 9 bases separating them. In DNA, the CDR3 is TGTGCCAGCAGTGAGAGGGCGGTCACCGGGGAGCTGTTTTTT. This codes for CASSERAVTGELFF.

In this sample, this clonotype turned up many times. The gene calls are TRBV25-1 and TRBJ2-1; no definite D call. The CDR3 length is 14 residues. Germline CDR1 MGHDK, CDR2 SYGVNS. V gave up 1 base and J gave up 8 bases, with 12 bases separating them. The CDR3: CASSELRDGDEQFF. The CDR3 nucleotides read TGTGCCAGCAGTGAATTAAGAGATGGGGATGAGCAGTTCTTC.

This clonotype was counted many times. This rearrangement joins TRBV30 to TRBJ2-4; 7 bases line up with TRBD1. The CDR3 is made up of 13 amino acids. Germline lookup yields CDR1 GTSNPN and CDR2 SVGIG (reference sequence). V lost 0 bases and J lost 9; bases outside the gene matches: 5. In nucleotides, the CDR3 is TGTGCCTGGAGTGTAGGGGGCTCATCCATTCAGTACTTC. It translates to CAWSVGGSSIQYF.

This clonotype was picked up many times. V is TRBV5-1 and J is TRBJ1-1; D gene uncertain. The V gene lost 4 bases and the J gene lost 1 base, with 17 bases spanning the gap. The V gene's germline CDR1 is SGHRS and CDR2 YFSETQ. The CDR3 consists of 16 residues. CDR3 region: CASSPPVGMTNTEAFF. The CDR3 DNA is TGCGCCAGCAGCCCCCCGGTGGGTATGACGAACACTGAAGCTTTCTTT.

This clonotype was seen ten or more times. The V call is TRBV6-5, the J call TRBJ1-1; tentative D call: TRBD1 (5 bases). This CDR3 is 14 amino acids long. Trimming stripped 0 bases from V and 7 bases from J, with 12 bases between. Germline V gene data show CDR1 as MNHEY and CDR2 as SVGAGI. CDR3 protein: CASSYSTTAVEAFF. The CDR3 nucleotides read TGTGCCAGCAGTTACTCGACGACAGCAGTTGAAGCTTTCTTT.

This clonotype came up once. An end of the junction differs from the germline gene, which may be a read error. The rearrangement joins TRBV6-2 or TRBV6-3 to TRBJ2-3; 11 bases match TRBD2. CDR1 is MNHEY and CDR2 is SVGEGT in the germline V gene. CDR3 length equals 19 residues. The CDR3 sequence is CASTARASLAGGSTDTQYF. Here the CDR3 DNA reads TGTGCCAGCACCGCCAGGGCTTCGCTAGCGGGGGGCAGCACAGATACGCAGTATTTC.

As concerns this clonotype: A single base separates this from a much larger clone, so it may be a read error. V is TRBV29-1 and J is TRBJ1-1, with D possibly matching TRBD1 (6 bases). The length of the CDR3 is 11 residues. CDR1 SQVTM and CDR2 ANQGSEA come from the germline V gene. This CDR3 reads CSVLWDTEALF. CDR3 bases: TGCAGCGTTCTCTGGGACACTGAAGCTTTATTT.

This clonotype was found once. One junction end does not reproduce the germline sequence, and a read error may be involved. V gene TRBV6-1 combines with J gene TRBJ2-1, with no clear D. CDR1 MNHNS and CDR2 SASEGT come from the germline V gene. There are 15 residues in the CDR3. CDR3 coding DNA: TGTGCCAGCAGTGAGCTACTCCGCTCCTACAATGAGGAGTTCTTC. Translation: CASSELLRSYNEEFF.

This clonotype was recorded a few times. This chain connects TRBV4-2 to TRBJ2-3; a possible D gene is TRBD2 (6 bases). The CDR3 is made up of 15 amino acids. Germline values: CDR1 LGHNA, CDR2 YNFKEQ. V lost 0 bases to trimming and J lost 4 bases, with 11 bases between them. In DNA, the CDR3 is TGTGCCAGCAGCCAAGAGCGACTAGTCCCAGATACGCAGTATTTT. Its protein product is CASSQERLVPDTQYF.

The chain carries TRBV30 and TRBJ1-1, with 7 bases lining up with TRBD1. Looked up from germline, CDR1 is GTSNPN and CDR2 is SVGIG (reference sequence). V was clipped by 4 bases and J by 1 base; unmatched bases: 9. The CDR3 is 15 residues long. The CDR3, as DNA: TGTGCCTGGACAACAGGGGCGAGTTCGAACACTGAAGCTTTCTTT. This encodes CAWTTGASSNTEAFF.

This clonotype was recorded many times. This rearrangement joins TRBV12-3 or TRBV12-4 to TRBJ2-5; TRBD2 aligns across 11 bases. The CDR3 has 16 amino acids. Losses at the gene ends were 4 bases for V and 2 bases for J; bases not matched to a gene: 6. CDR3 in DNA: TGTGCCAGCAGTTCGCCGGGACTAGCGGTACAAGAGACCCAGTACTTC. The encoded protein is CASSSPGLAVQETQYF.

This sequence joins TRBV7-9 and TRBJ2-7; D perhaps matches TRBD1 (5 bases). V dropped 1 base and J dropped 7 bases, with 8 bases sitting between them. In germline, CDR1 is SEHNR, CDR2 FQNEAQ (reference sequence). This CDR3 comprises 12 residues. The CDR3 coding sequence is TGTGCCAGCAGCTTAGGCGACAGAGAGCAGTACTTC. This gives the protein CASSLGDREQYF.

This clonotype was recorded at least ten times. The chain couples TRBV12-3 or TRBV12-4 to TRBJ2-5; 8 nucleotides match TRBD1. This CDR3 is 14 amino acids long. V shed 6 bases, J shed 6 bases, and the junction held 9 bases outside the gene matches. CDR3 protein: CASSLDRGKKTQYF. Written as DNA, the CDR3 is TGTGCCAGCAGCCTAGACAGGGGTAAAAAGACCCAGTACTTC.

Only a few counts were recorded for this clonotype. The chain links TRBV12-5 to TRBJ2-3; TRBD2 is a possible D gene (6 bases). Trimming shortened V by 3 bases and J by 1 base, and 17 bases separated the two germline ends. The CDR3 length is 17 residues. Germline CDR1 reads LGHNT; CDR2 reads FRNRAP. As DNA, the CDR3 is TGTGCTAGTGGTTTTTGGAATGGGGGGATGGGCACAGATACGCAGTATTTT. This codes for CASGFWNGGMGTDTQYF.

This clonotype was picked up many times. V usage is TRBV4-1 and J usage is TRBJ1-1; D gene uncertain. The CDR3 runs 13 residues. The germline V and J ends were trimmed by 0 bases and 6 bases, with 8 bases remaining between them. In germline, CDR1 is MGHRA, CDR2 YSYEKL. The CDR3 nucleotides are TGCGCCAGCAGCCAAGATCCCCAGTCTGAAGCTTTCTTT. This sequence encodes CASSQDPQSEAFF.